The entry below gives a single T cell receptor beta chain sequence along with its context. This specimen belongs to a study of cytomegalovirus exposure and HLA in healthy donors. Primers included in the PCR were 60 Vbeta and 13 Jbeta primers. Produced via immunoSEQ multiplex PCR; TCRdb's table is partial and in-frame only. The sample carries approximately 93,000 clones, 79% recorded once. Germline V gene lookup returns CDR1 SGHDT and CDR2 YYEEEE. Losses at the gene ends were 2 bases for V and 5 bases for J; bases not matched to a gene: 10. CDR3 length: 16 amino acids. This chain uses TRBV5-6 with TRBJ1-1, with 9 positions matching TRBD1. This clonotype was sampled from a male donor in good health and CMV-seropositive. The sequenced material came from PBMCs. The DNA for the CDR3 is TGTGCCAGCAGCTTTCCCTGGGGACAGGGAGGAACTGAAGCTTTCTTT. Protein product: CASSFPWGQGGTEAFF. Complete variable domain (other parts from reference TRBV5-6 and TRBJ1-1): DAGVTQSPTHLIKTRGQQVTLRCSPKSGHDTVSWYQQALGQGPQFIFQYYEEEERQRGNFPDRFSGHQFPNYSSELNVNALLLGDSALYLCASSFPWGQGGTEAFFGQGTRLTVV.